The sequence of this T cell receptor (beta chain) was determined in a study of T-cell reconstitution after alpha-beta-depleted transplantation in children. Preparation of the TCRbeta library was carried out with unique molecular identifiers. TCRdb ran MiXCR on the PCR reads and lists one entry per CDR3 protein. Of approximately 490,000 distinct CDR3 sequences listed, about 12% are singletons. The CDR3 is 15 amino acids. V gave up 4 bases and J gave up 2 bases, with 15 bases separating them. Per the germline V gene, CDR1 is SGHTA and CDR2 is FQGTGA. This clonotype was detected a few times. Sequenced material: PBMCs from the stem cell graft donor, taken from the stem cell graft. V is TRBV7-3 and J is TRBJ2-7; D is possibly TRBD2 (6 bases). This sequence originates from a human donor who donated a stem cell graft to a child with combined immunodeficiency. The DNA of the CDR3 is TGTGCCAGCAGCTCTTTCGGGGGTACCCCCTACGAGCAGTACTTC. Translating it yields CASSSFGGTPYEQYF.